This TCR beta chain was identified in a study of beta chain features in type 1 diabetes. Study-level background: Across the samples, roughly 98,000,000 sorted cells were examined in total.

The table lists this clone with a few counts. Its antigen is as yet unknown. Germline assignment: CDR1 SGHNT and CDR2 YYREEE (reference sequence). This CDR3 comprises 14 residues. cDNA synthesis used the whole RNA isolate, giving expressed TCRB sequences. Profiled with immunoSEQ multiplex PCR; TCRdb holds only in-frame clones, not every one. The sample carries more than 250,000 clones, around 16% recorded once. Notes on the study in general: TCRB CDR3 length was moderately but significantly reduced in all four CD4+ subsets of Type 1 diabetes patients.

The source material was naive CD4+ T cells from blood. This chain uses TRBV5-4 with TRBJ2-5; D is perhaps TRBD2 (7 bases). The J call may not be correct, given that the DNA end is closer to TRBJ2-7. This receptor was taken from a man younger than 35 with type 1 diabetes. The CDR3: CASSPRGGTYEQYF. Here the CDR3 DNA reads TGTGCCAGCAGCCCGAGGGGGGGAACCTACGAGCAGTACTTC.